This is a list of T cell receptor beta chains from one sample in a study of blood T cell repertoires in COVID-19. Measured with immunoSEQ multiplex PCR; TCRdb has only the in-frame clones, and not every one. Among 45,000 to 65,000 clones listed, approximately 80% were seen once. The sequenced sample consisted of peripheral blood. These receptors originate from a man between 65 and 85 years old with active COVID-19. The CDR3 runs from the conserved cysteine through the conserved F or W. A D gene is named only where the DNA matches it firmly. A row's size may be missing; if present it is once, few, many or a size class.

D | J | V | size | DNA | CDR3
. | TRBJ2-7 | TRBV27 | . | TGTGCCAGCAGTTTAAACCGACTAGATATCTACGAGCAGTACTTC | CASSLNRLDIYEQYF
. | TRBJ1-1 | TRBV7-8 | . | TGTGCCAGCAGCTTAGGCGTGTTTGGCACTGAAGCTTTCTTT | CASSLGVFGTEAFF
. | TRBJ1-5 | TRBV12-3/TRBV12-4 | medium-sized | TGTGCCAGCAGTTTTAGGGAGGGGCAGCCCCAGCATTTT | CASSFREGQPQHF
TRBD1 | TRBJ1-1 | TRBV4-1 | . | TGCGCCAGCAGCCAAACCCCTCGGACAGGGTACACTGAAGCTTTCTTT | CASSQTPRTGYTEAFF
TRBD1 | TRBJ1-2 | TRBV6-4 | few | TGTGCCAGCAGTGACTCCGATGGGCAGGGGGCGAAAAGCTACACCTTC | CASSDSDGQGAKSYTF
. | TRBJ1-2 | TRBV4-3 | . | TGCGCCAGCAGCCAAGAAGCGGCCGGAGGAGCTAACTATGGCTACACCTTC | CASSQEAAGGANYGYTF
TRBD2 | TRBJ2-7 | TRBV4-2 | . | TGTGCCAGCAGCCAAGTTATCAGCGGGGGGCAAACCTCCTACGAGCAGTACTTC | CASSQVISGGQTSYEQYF
. | TRBJ2-1 | TRBV30 | . | TGTGCCTGGAGTGTACGAGACAGTTTCTACAATGAGCAGTTCTTC | CAWSVRDSFYNEQFF
. | TRBJ1-4 | TRBV18 | . | TGTGCCAGCTCACCATTCAGGACAGAAGGTGAAAAACTGTTTTTT | CASSPFRTEGEKLFF
. | TRBJ1-6 | TRBV15 | . | TGTGCCACCAGCAGAGCCGTGGGGAGCTCCTATAATTCACCCCTCCACTTT | CATSRAVGSSYNSPLHF
TRBD2 | TRBJ2-1 | TRBV9 | . | TGTGCCAGCAGCGTAGCTTTGACTAGCGGGGGGGGTAATACCTACAATGAGCAGTTCTTC | CASSVALTSGGGNTYNEQFF
. | TRBJ2-5 | TRBV5-1 | . | TGCGCCAGCAGCTGGGCCACAGGGAACGGTGAGACCCAGTACTTC | CASSWATGNGETQYF
TRBD2 | TRBJ2-1 | TRBV19 | . | TGTGCCAGTAGTATAGCCGGTCTTAGCGGGGTGGCTGAGCAGTTCTTC | CASSIAGLSGVAEQFF
TRBD2 | TRBJ2-7 | TRBV2 | once | TGTGCCAGCAGTGAACACGGGGGGGCCTACGAGCAGTACTTC | CASSEHGGAYEQYF
TRBD2 | TRBJ2-7 | TRBV6-2/TRBV6-3 | few | TGTGCCAGCAGCGGGGGGGCGATTTACGAGCAGTACTTC | CASSGGAIYEQYF